The next 23 T cell receptor beta chains were all read from a single sample in a study of regulatory T cells in long-lasting Graves disease (dated by TCRdb to about 2021). The time point label for this specimen denotes: persistent/refractory GD, antithyroid drugs over 5 years with positive TRAb. For both TCR sequencing and RNA sequencing, RNA was extracted from PBMCs using TRIzol. To prepare the library, multiplex PCR was applied. The sequencer was an Illumina HiSeq 4000. TCR beta libraries were built with iRepertoire HTBI primers and Arm-PCR amplification of CDR3 regions. TCRdb's own reprocessing of the public reads used fastp at Q25 and MiXCR and kept productive beta chains. For every CDR3 protein sequence, its rows merge into one entry that carries the most common genes and DNA. In all, the sample holds fewer than 400,000 distinct CDR3 sequences, and more than 20% of those were seen once. The top ten clonotypes cover roughly 20% of the sample.

The sequenced sample was peripheral blood mononuclear cells (PBMCs), obtained when the disease was refractory, from a patient treated with antithyroid drugs. The origin of the receptors is a female donor with Graves disease.

Details on this clonotype: Given a much more abundant clone one base away, this may be a read error. The chain joins TRBV6-9 to TRBJ1-2, with D maybe TRBD1 (6 bases). The CDR3 has 16 residues. CDR1 is MNHGY and CDR2 is SVAAGI in the germline V gene. The DNA of the CDR3 is TGTGTCAGCAGTTACAAACCAGGGGAAGCCCCCTATGGCTACACCTTC. Residues: CVSSYKPGEAPYGYTF.

This clonotype has ten or more counts. The chain combines TRBV7-7 with TRBJ2-5; the D is unclear. The CDR3 runs 14 residues. Germline loops: CDR1 SSHAT, CDR2 FNYEAQ (reference sequence). CDR3 protein: CAGGIFQVEETQYF. In DNA form, the CDR3 reads TGTGCGGGCGGCATATTTCAGGTTGAAGAGACCCAGTACTTC.

The chain joins TRBV12-3 or TRBV12-4 to TRBJ2-7; either TRBD1 or TRBD2 may supply D (6 bases each). The CDR3 is made up of 13 amino acids. Trimming stripped 5 bases from V and 5 bases from J, with 13 bases between. In DNA, the CDR3 is TGTGCCAGCAGTGACCGGGGGCGGCACGAGCAGTACTTC. This sequence encodes CASSDRGRHEQYF.

This clonotype was recorded many times. The V and J genes are TRBV11-2 and TRBJ2-5, with D uncertain. V was cut by 4 bases and J by 4 bases, with 7 bases left in between. This CDR3 spans 12 amino acids. Germline V CDR1 and CDR2: SGHAT, FQNNGV. CDR3: CASSYGLETQYF. The CDR3 region has the DNA TGTGCCAGCAGCTATGGGTTAGAGACCCAGTACTTC.

A few counts support this clonotype. The chain couples TRBV10-2 to TRBJ2-7; D unclear. The CDR3 has 14 amino acids. V lost 4 bases to trimming and J lost 6 bases, with 16 bases between them. Germline CDR1 and CDR2: WSHSY and SAAADI. CDR3 sequence: CASSVMGIGFEQYF. The CDR3 nucleotides are TGCGCCAGCAGTGTCATGGGGATCGGGTTCGAGCAGTACTTC.

This sequence joins TRBV20-1 and TRBJ1-3; D remains unclear. The CDR3 has 22 amino acids. Germline V gene data show CDR1 as DFQATT and CDR2 as SNEGSKA (reference sequence). Trimming cost V 4 bases and J 2 bases, with 36 bases left between them. CDR3 in amino acids: CSAKELSPTWESENRAGNTIYF. The CDR3 DNA sequence: TGCAGTGCTAAGGAGCTCTCCCCTACCTGGGAATCTGAGAATAGGGCTGGAAACACCATATATTTT.

This clonotype has only one observation. The CDR3 nucleotides read TGCAGTGCTAGAGATCGGGGGGATTGGTCCCCGGGACTAGCGGGAGATTTAGAGACCCAGTACTTC. Residues: CSARDRGDWSPGLAGDLETQYF. This rearrangement joins TRBV20-1 to TRBJ2-5, with TRBD2 identical over 14 bases. The CDR3 has 22 amino acids. V lost 0 bases and J lost 4; bases outside the gene matches: 22. Germline-derived CDR1 and CDR2 are DFQATT and SNEGSKA (reference sequence).

This clonotype was seen ten or more times. The CDR3 sequence: CASSYVSGNYGYTF. DNA for the CDR3: TGTGCCAGCAGTTACGTTTCGGGGAACTATGGCTACACCTTC. The J gene is TRBJ1-2, the V gene TRBV6-9; D unresolved. V lost 3 bases to trimming and J lost 2 bases, with 10 bases between them. CDR1 and CDR2 (germline): MNHGY, SVAAGI. There are 14 residues in the CDR3.

This clonotype was found many times. V is TRBV12-3 or TRBV12-4 and J is TRBJ2-7, with a tentative D call TRBD2 (6 bases). This CDR3 contains 15 residues. Deletions cut 6 bases from V and 0 bases from J, with 15 bases between. CDR3 residues: CASSLSGFYSYEQYF. DNA for the CDR3: TGTGCCAGCAGCCTGAGCGGGTTCTACTCCTACGAGCAGTACTTC.

This clonotype was counted many times. The chain joins TRBV28 to TRBJ1-2; D possibly corresponds to TRBD1 (6 bases). This CDR3 has 12 residues. Trimming shortened V by 5 bases and J by 2 bases, and 6 bases separated the two germline ends. Germline CDR1 is MDHEN and CDR2 is SYDVKM. The CDR3 bases are TGTGCCAGCAGTGGGACAAACTATGGCTACACCTTC. It is translated as CASSGTNYGYTF.

This clonotype was counted at least ten times. The chain recombines TRBV12-3 or TRBV12-4 with TRBJ2-2, with TRBD1 as a possible D gene (5 bases). Trimming pared 6 bases from V and 6 bases from J, leaving 11 bases between. The CDR3 contains 13 residues. The CDR3 region has the DNA TGTGCCAGCAGCCCTACAGGTGCCGGGGAGCTGTTTTTT. It specifies CASSPTGAGELFF.

This clonotype was seen at least ten times. The genes are TRBV3-1 and TRBJ2-4; D uncertain. The CDR3 length is 15 residues. Trimming shortened V by 0 bases and J by 13 bases, and 19 bases separated the two germline ends. The V gene's germline CDR1 is LGHDT and CDR2 YNNKEL (reference sequence). CDR3 loop: CASSQDSVPLIIQYF. The CDR3 DNA reads as TGTGCCAGCAGCCAAGATTCGGTTCCTCTTATTATACAGTACTTC.

The genes are TRBV7-9 and TRBJ2-5; 10 bases are a match to TRBD1. The CDR3 loop spans 15 amino acids. V dropped 5 bases and J dropped 5; count of bases not matched to a gene: 8. Germline V gene lookup returns CDR1 SEHNR and CDR2 FQNEAQ (reference sequence). The CDR3 protein is CASSGRDRGLETQYF. CDR3 bases: TGTGCCAGCAGCGGTCGGGACAGGGGTTTGGAGACCCAGTACTTC.

The chain has TRBV7-9 and TRBJ2-7, with D possibly matching TRBD2 (6 bases). This CDR3 is built from 14 residues. Trimming took 3 bases from V and 4 from J, leaving 13 bases between them. Germline loops: CDR1 SEHNR, CDR2 FQNEAQ (reference sequence). CDR3 protein: CASSLWGDRYEQYF. CDR3 DNA: TGTGCCAGCAGCTTGTGGGGGGATCGTTACGAGCAGTACTTC.

The CDR3: CARNARGPDYEQYF. The CDR3 nucleotides are TGTGCCAGGAATGCCAGGGGCCCCGACTACGAGCAGTACTTC. V and J are TRBV2 and TRBJ2-7; a weak D match, TRBD1 (6 bases). Trimming pared 9 bases from V and 3 bases from J, leaving 18 bases between. The CDR3 spans 14 residues. The germline V gene has CDR1 SNHLY and CDR2 FYNNEI.

This clonotype was counted at least ten times. V usage is TRBV6-1 and J usage is TRBJ2-1; the D gene is possibly TRBD2 (6 bases). The ends were cut back, 6 bases at V and 6 bases at J, with 15 bases in the middle. This CDR3 spans 14 amino acids. Germline assignment: CDR1 MNHNS and CDR2 SASEGT. The CDR3 nucleotides read TGTGCCAGCAGCCAGGGACTCCGACTCAATGAGCAGTTCTTC. Protein product: CASSQGLRLNEQFF.

There are many counts of this clonotype. The chain combines TRBV28 with TRBJ1-4; D unclear. The ends were cut back, 3 bases at V and 0 bases at J, with 11 bases in the middle. The CDR3 extends over 16 amino acids. The germline V gene encodes CDR1 MDHEN and CDR2 SYDVKM. The CDR3 loop reads CASSFSRVATNEKLFF. The CDR3 nucleotides are TGTGCCAGCAGTTTTTCCCGAGTTGCAACTAATGAAAAACTGTTTTTT.

The gene calls are TRBV12-3 or TRBV12-4 and TRBJ1-1; D not certain. V lost 7 bases, J lost 1 base, and 10 bases lay in between. The CDR3 has 13 residues. The DNA for the CDR3 is TGTGCCAGCACCTCGCAGCAGAACACTGAAGCTTTCTTT. The encoded protein is CASTSQQNTEAFF.

The chain recombines TRBV28 with TRBJ2-6; 9 bases agree with TRBD1. CDR1 is MDHEN and CDR2 is SYDVKM in the germline V gene. The V segment lost 5 bases and the J segment 3 bases; nucleotides outside the gene matches: 5. CDR3 size: 16 residues. The CDR3 here is CASSPPGQGGANVLTF. The CDR3, as DNA: TGTGCCAGCAGTCCTCCGGGACAGGGTGGGGCCAACGTCCTGACTTTC.

The chain joins TRBV11-2 to TRBJ2-3; TRBD1 matches at 7 bases. Germline loops: CDR1 SGHAT, CDR2 FQNNGV. After removal of 3 bases from V and 3 bases from J, the junction contained 0 bases not matched to a gene. CDR3 length: 13 residues. CDR3 in DNA: TGTGCCAGCAGCTTGACAGGGACAGATACGCAGTATTTT. Amino acid sequence: CASSLTGTDTQYF. The full variable domain, its missing parts supplied by reference TRBV11-2 and TRBJ2-3, is EAGVAQSPRYKIIEKRQSVAFWCNPISGHATLYWYQQILGQGPKLLIQFQNNGVVDDSQLPKDRFSAERLKGVDSTLKIQPAKLEDSAVYLCASSLTGTDTQYFGPGTRLTVL.

This clonotype was recorded many times. V is TRBV11-1 and J is TRBJ2-5; D is ambiguous. Per germline, CDR1 SGHAT and CDR2 FQDESV (reference sequence). V lost 8 bases to trimming and J lost 0 bases, with 7 bases between them. The CDR3 covers 12 residues. The DNA of the CDR3 is TGTGCCAGCTCAGCCAACCAAGAGACCCAGTACTTC. It encodes CASSANQETQYF. The entire variable domain, with the rest obtained from reference TRBV11-1 and TRBJ2-5, is as follows: EAEVAQSPRYKITEKSQAVAFWCDPISGHATLYWYRQILGQGPELLVQFQDESVVDDSQLPKDRFSAERLKGVDSTLKIQPAELGDSAMYLCASSANQETQYFGPGTRLLVL.

This clonotype showed up just once. V usage is TRBV19 and J usage is TRBJ2-2; TRBD2 matches at 13 bases. There are 18 residues in the CDR3. CDR1 is LNHDA, CDR2 SQIVND, per germline (reference sequence). With 8 bases clipped from V and 5 bases from J, the junction kept 14 bases outside the gene matches. The CDR3 loop reads CASAGGRLAGGRTGELFF. The CDR3 DNA is TGTGCCAGTGCAGGGGGCAGACTAGCGGGAGGACGGACCGGGGAGCTGTTTTTT.

This clonotype appeared many times. The chain combines TRBV12-5 with TRBJ1-2; 8 nucleotides agree with TRBD1. The CDR3 is 15 amino acids. V shed 0 bases and J 5 bases; nucleotides not matched to a gene: 5. Germline lookup yields CDR1 LGHNT and CDR2 FRNRAP. The CDR3 nucleotides are TGTGCTAGTGGTTTGGTCCCTAGGGACAGGTATGGCTACACCTTC. This codes for CASGLVPRDRYGYTF.